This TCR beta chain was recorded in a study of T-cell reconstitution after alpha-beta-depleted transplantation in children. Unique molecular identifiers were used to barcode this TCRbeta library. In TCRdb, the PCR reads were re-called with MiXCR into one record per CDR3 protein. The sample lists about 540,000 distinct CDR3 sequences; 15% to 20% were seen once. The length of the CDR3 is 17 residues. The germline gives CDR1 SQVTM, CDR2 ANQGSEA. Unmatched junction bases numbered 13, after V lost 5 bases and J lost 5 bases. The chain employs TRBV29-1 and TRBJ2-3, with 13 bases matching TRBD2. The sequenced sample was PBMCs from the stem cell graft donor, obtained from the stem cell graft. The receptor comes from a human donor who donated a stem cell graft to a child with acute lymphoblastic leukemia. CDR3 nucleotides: TGCAGCGTTCTACTAGCGGGAGGGCCCTACGAGAGAGATACGCAGTATTTT. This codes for CSVLLAGGPYERDTQYF.